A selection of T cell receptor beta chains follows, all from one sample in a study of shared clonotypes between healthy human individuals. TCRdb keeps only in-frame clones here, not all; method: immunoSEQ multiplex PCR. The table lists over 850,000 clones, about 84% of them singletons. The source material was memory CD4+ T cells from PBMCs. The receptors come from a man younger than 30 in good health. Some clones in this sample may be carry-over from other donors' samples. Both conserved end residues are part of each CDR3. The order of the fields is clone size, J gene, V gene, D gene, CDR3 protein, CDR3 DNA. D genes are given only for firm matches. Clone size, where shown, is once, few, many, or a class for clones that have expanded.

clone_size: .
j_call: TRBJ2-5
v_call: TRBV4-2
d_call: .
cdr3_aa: CASSPGTAQETQYF
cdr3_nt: TGTGCCAGCAGCCCCGGGACTGCTCAAGAGACCCAGTACTTC

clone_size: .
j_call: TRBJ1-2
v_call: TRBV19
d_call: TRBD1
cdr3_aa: CASSRQGWNGYTF
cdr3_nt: TGTGCCAGTAGCCGACAGGGTTGGAATGGCTACACCTTC

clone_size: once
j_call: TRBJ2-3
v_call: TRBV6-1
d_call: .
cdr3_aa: CASTRENGDTQYF
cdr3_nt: TGTGCCAGCACTCGGGAGAACGGAGATACGCAGTATTTT

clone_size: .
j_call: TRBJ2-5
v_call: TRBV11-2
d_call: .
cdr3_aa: CASSYGVQETQYF
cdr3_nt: TGTGCCAGCAGTTACGGGGTGCAAGAGACCCAGTACTTC

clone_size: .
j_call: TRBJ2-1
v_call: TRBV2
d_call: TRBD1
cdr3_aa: CACRDRDREQFF
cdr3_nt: TGTGCCTGCCGGGACAGGGATCGGGAGCAGTTCTTC

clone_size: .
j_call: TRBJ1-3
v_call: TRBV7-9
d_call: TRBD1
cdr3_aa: CASTRGTAGNTIYF
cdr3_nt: TGTGCCAGCACCCGGGGGACAGCTGGAAACACCATATATTTT

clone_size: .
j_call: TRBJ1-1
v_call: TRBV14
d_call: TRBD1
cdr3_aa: CASSRGTGTMNTEAFF
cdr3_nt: TGTGCCAGCAGCCGCGGGACAGGGACAATGAACACTGAAGCTTTCTTT

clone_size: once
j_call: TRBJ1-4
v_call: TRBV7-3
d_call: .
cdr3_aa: CASSLCDGATNEKLFF
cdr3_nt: TGTGCCAGCAGCTTGTGTGACGGGGCAACTAATGAAAAACTGTTTTTT

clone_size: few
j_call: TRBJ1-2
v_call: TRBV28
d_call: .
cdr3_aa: CASSFRAGNGYTF
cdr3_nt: TGTGCCAGCAGTTTCAGGGCCGGGAACGGCTACACCTTC

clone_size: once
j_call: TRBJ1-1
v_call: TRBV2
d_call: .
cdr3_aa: CASSAESGVGTEAFF
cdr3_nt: TGTGCCAGCAGTGCTGAGTCGGGGGTGGGAACTGAAGCTTTCTTT

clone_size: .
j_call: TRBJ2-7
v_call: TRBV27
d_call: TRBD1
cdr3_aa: CASRKTGASYEQYF
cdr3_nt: TGTGCCAGCAGGAAGACAGGGGCCTCTTACGAGCAGTACTTC

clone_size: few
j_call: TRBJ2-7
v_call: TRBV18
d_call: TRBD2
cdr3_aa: CASSPNTPGLALGEQYF
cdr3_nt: TGTGCCAGCTCACCGAACACCCCGGGACTAGCGTTAGGCGAGCAGTACTTC

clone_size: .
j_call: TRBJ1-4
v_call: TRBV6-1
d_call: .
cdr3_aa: CASYQPARNYEKLFF
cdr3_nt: TGTGCCAGCTATCAGCCAGCGAGAAACTATGAAAAACTGTTTTTT

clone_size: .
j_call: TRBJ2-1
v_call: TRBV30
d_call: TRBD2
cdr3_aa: CAWREWTSGSRGEQFF
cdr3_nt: TGTGCCTGGAGAGAATGGACTAGCGGGAGTAGGGGTGAGCAGTTCTTC

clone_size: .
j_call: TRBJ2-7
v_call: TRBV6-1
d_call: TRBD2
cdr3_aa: CASSRLAGIHEQYF
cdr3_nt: TGTGCCAGCAGCCGACTAGCGGGGATCCACGAGCAGTACTTC

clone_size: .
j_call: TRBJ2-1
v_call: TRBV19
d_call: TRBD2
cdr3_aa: CASSISASGPSSYNEQFF
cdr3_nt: TGTGCCAGTAGTATATCTGCTAGCGGTCCCAGCTCCTACAATGAGCAGTTCTTC

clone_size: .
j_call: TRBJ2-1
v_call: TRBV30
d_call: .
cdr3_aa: CAWAQRHEQFF
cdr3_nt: TGTGCCTGGGCTCAGAGGCATGAGCAGTTCTTC

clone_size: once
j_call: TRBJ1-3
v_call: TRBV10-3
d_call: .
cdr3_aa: CAISESAMSSGNTIYF
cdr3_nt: TGTGCCATCAGTGAGTCGGCAATGAGCTCTGGAAACACCATATATTTT

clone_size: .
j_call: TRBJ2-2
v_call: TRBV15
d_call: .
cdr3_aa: CATSSFQGKPGELFF
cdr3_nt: TGTGCCACCAGCAGTTTTCAGGGGAAGCCCGGGGAGCTGTTTTTT

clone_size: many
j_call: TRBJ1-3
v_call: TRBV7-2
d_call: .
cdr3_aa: CASSLARNTIYF
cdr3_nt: TGTGCCAGCAGCTTAGCCAGAAACACCATATATTTT

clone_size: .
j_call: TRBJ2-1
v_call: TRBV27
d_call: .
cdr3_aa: CASSFDAWGNEQFF
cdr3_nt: TGTGCCAGCAGTTTTGATGCATGGGGGAATGAGCAGTTCTTC

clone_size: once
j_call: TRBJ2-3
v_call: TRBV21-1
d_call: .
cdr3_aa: CASSKEGTGPDTQYF
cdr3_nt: TGTGCCAGCAGCAAGGAGGGGACAGGCCCAGATACGCAGTATTTT

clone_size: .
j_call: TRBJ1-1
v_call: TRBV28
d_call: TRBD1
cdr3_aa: CASSAPGGNTEAFF
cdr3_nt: TGTGCCAGCAGTGCCCCAGGGGGTAACACTGAAGCTTTCTTT

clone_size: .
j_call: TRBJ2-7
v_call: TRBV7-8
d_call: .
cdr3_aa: CASSSNVGGGSEQYF
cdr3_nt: TGTGCCAGCAGCTCTAATGTGGGAGGAGGATCGGAGCAGTACTTC

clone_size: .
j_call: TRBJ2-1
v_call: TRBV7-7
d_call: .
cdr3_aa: CASSFLGAEYNEQFF
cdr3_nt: TGTGCCAGCAGCTTTTTGGGGGCCGAGTACAATGAGCAGTTCTTC

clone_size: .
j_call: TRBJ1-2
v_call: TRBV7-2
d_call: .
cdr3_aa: CASSLLGQSYGYTF
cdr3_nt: TGTGCCAGCAGCTTACTTGGACAGAGCTATGGCTACACCTTC

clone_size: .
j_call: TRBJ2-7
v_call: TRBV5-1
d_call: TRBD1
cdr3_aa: CASSLPGARQGGPGWQDRYEQYF
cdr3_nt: TGCGCCAGCAGCTTGCCCGGAGCACGACAGGGGGGTCCAGGTTGGCAAGACCGCTACGAGCAGTACTTC

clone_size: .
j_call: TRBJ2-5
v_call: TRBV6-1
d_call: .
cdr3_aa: CATRGAGVQETQYF
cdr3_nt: TGTGCCACCAGAGGGGCAGGGGTTCAAGAGACCCAGTACTTC

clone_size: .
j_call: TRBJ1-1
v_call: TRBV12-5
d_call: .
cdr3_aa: CASGLVSPVRGNTEAFF
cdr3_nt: TGTGCTAGTGGTTTGGTAAGTCCAGTTCGGGGTAACACTGAAGCTTTCTTT

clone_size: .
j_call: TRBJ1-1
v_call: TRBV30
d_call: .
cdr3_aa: CAWTLANMNTEAFF
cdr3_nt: TGTGCCTGGACCCTTGCTAATATGAACACTGAAGCTTTCTTT

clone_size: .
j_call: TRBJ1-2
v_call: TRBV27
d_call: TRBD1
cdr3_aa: CASSRQGTGVYGYTF
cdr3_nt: TGTGCCAGCAGTAGACAGGGGACAGGGGTCTATGGCTACACCTTC

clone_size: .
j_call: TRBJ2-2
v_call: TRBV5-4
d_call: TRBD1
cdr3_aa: CASSFGTGGPGELFF
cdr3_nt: TGTGCCAGCAGCTTTGGGACAGGGGGCCCCGGGGAGCTGTTTTTT

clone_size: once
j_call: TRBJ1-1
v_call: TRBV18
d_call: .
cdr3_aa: CASSPQGRVNTEAFF
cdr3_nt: TGTGCCAGCTCACCGCAGGGGAGGGTGAACACTGAAGCTTTCTTT

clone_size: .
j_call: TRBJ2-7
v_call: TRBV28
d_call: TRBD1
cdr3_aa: CASSPSPRWTGDRSGSYEQYF
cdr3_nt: TGTGCCAGCAGTCCCTCGCCCCGCTGGACAGGGGATCGGTCGGGGTCCTACGAGCAGTACTTC

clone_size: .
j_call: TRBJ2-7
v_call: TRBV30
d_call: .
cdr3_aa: CAWGSIYEQYF
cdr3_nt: TGTGCCTGGGGCTCTATCTACGAGCAGTACTTC

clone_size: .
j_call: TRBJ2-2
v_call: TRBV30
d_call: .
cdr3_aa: CAWSVLSRSVLRGRGYTGELFF
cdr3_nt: TGTGCCTGGAGTGTCTTAAGCCGATCGGTTTTGCGGGGGCGCGGGTACACCGGGGAGCTGTTTTTT

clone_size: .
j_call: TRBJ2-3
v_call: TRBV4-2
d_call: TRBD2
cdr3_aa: CASSQDRGLAGEWSTDTQYF
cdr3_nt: TGTGCCAGCAGCCAAGATCGGGGGCTAGCGGGAGAGTGGAGCACAGATACGCAGTATTTT

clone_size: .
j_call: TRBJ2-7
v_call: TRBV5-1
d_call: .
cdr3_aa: CASSLFAPPNEQYF
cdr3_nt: TGCGCCAGCAGCTTGTTTGCCCCCCCCAACGAGCAGTACTTC

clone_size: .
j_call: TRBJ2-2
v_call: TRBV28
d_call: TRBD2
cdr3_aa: CASSFGGFGGELFF
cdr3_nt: TGTGCCAGCAGTTTCGGGGGGTTTGGCGGGGAGCTGTTTTTT

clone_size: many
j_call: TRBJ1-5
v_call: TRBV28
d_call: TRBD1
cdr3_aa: CASRPGGADQPQHF
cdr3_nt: TGTGCCAGCAGGCCAGGGGGCGCGGACCAGCCCCAGCATTTT

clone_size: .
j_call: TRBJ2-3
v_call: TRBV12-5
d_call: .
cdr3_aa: CASGLNSLIDTQYF
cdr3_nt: TGTGCTAGTGGTTTGAACAGTCTCATAGATACGCAGTATTTT

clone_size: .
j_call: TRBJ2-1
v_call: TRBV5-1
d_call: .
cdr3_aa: CASSGLAGTYNEQFF
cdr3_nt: TGCGCCAGCAGCGGCCTAGCTGGCACCTACAATGAGCAGTTCTTC

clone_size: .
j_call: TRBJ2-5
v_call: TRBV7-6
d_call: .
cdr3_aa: CASSSPDGAETQYF
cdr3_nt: TGTGCCAGCAGCTCCCCGGACGGGGCAGAGACCCAGTACTTC

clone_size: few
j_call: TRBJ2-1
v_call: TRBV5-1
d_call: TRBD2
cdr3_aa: CASSLGLAGFYNEQFF
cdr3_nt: TGCGCCAGCAGCTTGGGACTAGCGGGATTCTACAATGAGCAGTTCTTC

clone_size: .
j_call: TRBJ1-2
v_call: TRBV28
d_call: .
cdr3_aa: CASCDRQDLLKNYGYTF
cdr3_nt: TGTGCCAGTTGTGATAGACAGGACCTCTTAAAAAACTATGGCTACACCTTC